Listed below are T cell receptor beta chains from one sample, sequenced in a study of T cell changes during pregnancy in multiple sclerosis. TCRdb keeps only in-frame clones here, not all; method: immunoSEQ multiplex PCR. The sample has about 100,000 clones, around 92% seen once. Material: peripheral blood, obtained after pregnancy. The receptor set was obtained from a female donor with multiple sclerosis, enrolled in a pregnancy study. Both conserved end residues are part of each CDR3. The D gene is left open where the match is weak. Only some rows state a clone size, as once, few, many or a class for expanded clones.

d_call | j_call | clone_size | v_call | cdr3_nt | cdr3_aa
- | TRBJ2-7 | - | TRBV5-1 | TGCGCCAGCAGCTTAGACAGGACAAGACCCTACGAGCAGTACTTC | CASSLDRTRPYEQYF
- | TRBJ1-5 | - | TRBV28 | TGTGCCAGCAGTTTATCCAGGGGTTCCAGCTCCCAGCATTTT | CASSLSRGSSSQHF
- | TRBJ1-6 | - | TRBV9 | TGTGCCAGCAGCGTAGAAGGAGAGGGTTCACCCCTCCACTTT | CASSVEGEGSPLHF
- | TRBJ2-5 | - | TRBV30 | TGTGCCTGGAGTGTAGGGGTAGTGGACCGGGAGACCCAGTACTTC | CAWSVGVVDRETQYF
- | TRBJ2-2 | - | TRBV27 | TGTGCCAGCAGTCCTCAGGGACAGAACACCGGGGAGCTGTTTTTT | CASSPQGQNTGELFF
TRBD2 | TRBJ2-3 | - | TRBV28 | TGTGCCAGCAGTTCCCAGACTAGCGGGGGGGGAGATACGCAGTATTTT | CASSSQTSGGGDTQYF
TRBD2 | TRBJ2-1 | once | TRBV7-9 | TGTGCCAGCACCCTCGGGCTAGCGGACAATGAGCAGTTCTTC | CASTLGLADNEQFF
TRBD1 | TRBJ2-7 | - | TRBV4-1 | TGCGCCAGCAGCCCTGTGACAGGGGGGCGCTACGAGCAGTACTTC | CASSPVTGGRYEQYF
- | TRBJ1-3 | - | TRBV6-6 | TGTGCCGCGACCATTGGACACCACAGGACTGGAAACACCATATATTTT | CAATIGHHRTGNTIYF
- | TRBJ1-5 | - | TRBV28 | TGTGCCAGCAGTTTTGGGGAGAATAGCAATCAGCCCCAGCATTTT | CASSFGENSNQPQHF
- | TRBJ1-4 | - | TRBV2 | TGTGCCACGGAAGTGTTCGGCGAGCGGGATGAAAAACTGTTTTTT | CATEVFGERDEKLFF
TRBD2 | TRBJ2-7 | - | TRBV7-7 | TGTGCTAGCGGTCCCGCGGGAGGAGGCGAGCAGTACTTC | CASGPAGGGEQYF
TRBD1 | TRBJ2-2 | - | TRBV9 | TGTGCCAGCACCCCTACAGGGGGCAGCACCGGGGAGCTGTTTTTT | CASTPTGGSTGELFF
TRBD1 | TRBJ1-2 | - | TRBV19 | TGTGCCAGTAGTACCGGGACAGGCTATGGCTACACCTTC | CASSTGTGYGYTF
TRBD1 | TRBJ1-4 | few | TRBV18 | TGTGCCAGCTCACCACCGAGTTTGACAGGGGGCGAAAAACTGTTTTTT | CASSPPSLTGGEKLFF
TRBD2 | TRBJ2-7 | - | TRBV18 | TGTGCCAGCTCACCACAGGGAGGGTACGAGCAGTACTTC | CASSPQGGYEQYF
- | TRBJ1-3 | - | TRBV5-6 | TGTGCCAGCAGCTTGGGGGGAGCATACACCATATATTTT | CASSLGGAYTIYF
- | TRBJ2-5 | - | TRBV5-1 | TGCGCCAGCAGCCGGGGGAAACTGGAGACCCAGTACTTC | CASSRGKLETQYF
- | TRBJ2-7 | - | TRBV30 | TGTGCCTGGAGTCAACACGGGGAGGAGCAGTACTTC | CAWSQHGEEQYF
- | TRBJ2-2 | - | TRBV19 | TGTGCCAGTAGTATTAAATCGCGGGCGGGGTACGGGGAGCTGTTTTTT | CASSIKSRAGYGELFF
TRBD1 | TRBJ1-1 | - | TRBV2 | TGTGCCAGCAGAGATAGGGGGCCAGTCGAAGCTTTCTTT | CASRDRGPVEAFF
- | TRBJ1-2 | - | TRBV5-4 | TGTGCCAGCAGCTTGGTTTCCCGGGAAGGCTACACCTTC | CASSLVSREGYTF
- | TRBJ1-1 | - | TRBV2 | TGTGCCAGCACGAGGGTCGTGAACACTGAAGCTTTCTTT | CASTRVVNTEAFF
- | TRBJ2-2 | - | TRBV5-1 | TGCGCCAGCAGCTTGGTCGAGGGTTCAAACGGGGAGCTGTTTTTT | CASSLVEGSNGELFF
TRBD1 | TRBJ1-1 | - | TRBV28 | TGTGCCAGCAGTCCGACAGGGGGAAACACTGAAGCTTTCTTT | CASSPTGGNTEAFF
- | TRBJ2-7 | - | TRBV7-8 | TGTGCCAGCAGCAAGTCGGGGTCCTACGAGCAGTACTTC | CASSKSGSYEQYF
TRBD1 | TRBJ1-2 | - | TRBV27 | TGTGCCAGCAGTCCCGGGACAGGGCTTGGTGGCTACACCTTC | CASSPGTGLGGYTF
- | TRBJ1-4 | - | TRBV27 | TGTGCCAGCAGTTTCACAGGCATGAATGAAAAACTGTTTTTT | CASSFTGMNEKLFF
TRBD2 | TRBJ2-7 | - | TRBV5-5 | TGTGCCAGCAGCCTTTGGACTAGCGGGAATGCTAACGAGCAGTACTTC | CASSLWTSGNANEQYF
TRBD2 | TRBJ2-7 | - | TRBV14 | TGTGCCAGCAGCCGAGCACCGGGACTAGCTCTCGGGGTGCAGTACTTC | CASSRAPGLALGVQYF
- | TRBJ1-1 | - | TRBV5-8 | TGTGCCAGCAGCTTTGGGAGAAGCACTGAAGCTTTCTTT | CASSFGRSTEAFF
- | TRBJ2-7 | - | TRBV4-1 | TGCGCCAGCAGCCAAAGGGACAATGCCTACGAGCAGTACTTC | CASSQRDNAYEQYF
TRBD2 | TRBJ2-1 | - | TRBV10-3 | TGTGCCATCAGTGAAACTAGCGGCCTCTACAATGAGCAGTTCTTC | CAISETSGLYNEQFF
- | TRBJ1-5 | - | TRBV6-5 | TGTGCCAGCAGTTACGCAGGCAATCAGCCCCAGCATTTT | CASSYAGNQPQHF
- | TRBJ1-3 | - | TRBV5-1 | TGCGCCAGCAGCTCGGGACACCCTGGAAACACCATATATTTT | CASSSGHPGNTIYF
TRBD1 | TRBJ1-6 | - | TRBV6-1 | TGTGCCAGCAGCCGGGACAGGGTTGGTAATTCACCCCTCCACTTT | CASSRDRVGNSPLHF
- | TRBJ1-1 | few | TRBV28 | TGTGCCAGCAGCCAACGATTTAATAACAGGGCGAAGAACACTGAAGCTTTCTTT | CASSQRFNNRAKNTEAFF
TRBD2 | TRBJ2-1 | - | TRBV9 | TGTGCCAGCAGCGTAACAAGCGGGAGACACAATGAGCAGTTCTTC | CASSVTSGRHNEQFF
TRBD1 | TRBJ1-1 | - | TRBV7-6 | TGTGCCAGCAGCCGGAGGGACAGGGGGCTTCGAACTGAAGCTTTCTTT | CASSRRDRGLRTEAFF
TRBD2 | TRBJ2-7 | - | TRBV19 | TGTGCCTCCGGGACTAGTCGGTACGAGCAGTACTTC | CASGTSRYEQYF
- | TRBJ1-3 | - | TRBV29-1 | TGCAGCGTTAAGACAGCTGGAAACACCATATATTTT | CSVKTAGNTIYF
TRBD1 | TRBJ2-5 | - | TRBV4-1 | TGCGCCAGCAGCCAACACGACAGGGGGAGGGAGACCCAGTACTTC | CASSQHDRGRETQYF
- | TRBJ2-5 | - | TRBV15 | TGTGCCACCAGCAGGGGTAGTAGGGCAGGGAAGGAGACCCAGTACTTC | CATSRGSRAGKETQYF
- | TRBJ2-5 | - | TRBV28 | TGTGCCAGCAGGGGCAGGGGGGTAGAGACCCAGTACTTC | CASRGRGVETQYF
- | TRBJ2-3 | - | TRBV7-9 | TGTGCCAGCAGACGGCTAGCCTCCTTCACAGATACGCAGTATTTT | CASRRLASFTDTQYF
- | TRBJ1-3 | - | TRBV28 | TGTGCCAGCAGTTTCCGGAGCGGCAGCTCTGGAAACACCATATATTTT | CASSFRSGSSGNTIYF
TRBD2 | TRBJ2-3 | - | TRBV9 | TGTGCCAGCAGCTCACAAGCGGGGGGGCCCGTAGATACGCAGTATTTT | CASSSQAGGPVDTQYF
- | TRBJ2-3 | - | TRBV30 | TGTGCGTGTACGACCGCGGAGCATACGCAGTATTTT | CACTTAEHTQYF
- | TRBJ1-5 | - | TRBV27 | TGTGCCAGCAGTTTATCGCCTACTGGTCAGCCCCAGCATTTT | CASSLSPTGQPQHF
TRBD1 | TRBJ1-1 | - | TRBV9 | TGTGCCAGCAGTGGACAGGGAAACACTGAAGCTTTCTTT | CASSGQGNTEAFF
- | TRBJ1-2 | - | TRBV6-1 | TGTGCCAGCAGTGGGGCTTGGGGCAGGGATGACTATGGCTACACCTTC | CASSGAWGRDDYGYTF
TRBD1 | TRBJ1-1 | - | TRBV19 | TGTGCCACCAAAGGGACAGGGGGCATTGAAGCTTTCTTT | CATKGTGGIEAFF
- | TRBJ2-7 | few | TRBV20-1 | TGCAGTGCCCTAACTACCTACGAGCAGTACTTC | CSALTTYEQYF
- | TRBJ2-7 | - | TRBV6-5 | TGTGCCAGCAGTTACTCGGGGCAGGGTTCATACGAGCAGTACTTC | CASSYSGQGSYEQYF
- | TRBJ1-4 | - | TRBV2 | TGTGCCAGCAGTCTGACAGCAACTAATGAAAAACTGTTTTTT | CASSLTATNEKLFF